These T cell receptor beta chains were read from a single sample in a study of a mutant IDH1 vaccine in newly diagnosed glioma. Generated by immunoSEQ multiplex PCR, the TCRdb table keeps only in-frame clones and is missing some. The data show approximately 50,000 clones, with around 89% seen just once and around 5.4% held by the top ten. No antigen has been assigned to these receptors. This material consisted of PBMCs, taken from a glioma patient whose treatment included an IDH1 peptide vaccine. The receptors were gathered from a woman aged 40 to 50 with glioma. CDR3s include the opening cysteine and the closing phenylalanine or tryptophan. D genes are given only for firm matches. Rows give clone size only sometimes, using once, few, many, or a class for an expanded clone.

clone size	V gene	J gene	D gene	CDR3 DNA	CDR3 protein
once	TRBV7-2	TRBJ2-4	TRBD1	TGTGCCAGCAGCTTAGGGACAGGGGGGCAAAACATTCAGTACTTC	CASSLGTGGQNIQYF
.	TRBV30	TRBJ2-5	.	TGTGCCTGGAGTGTACAGGAGACCCAGTACTTC	CAWSVQETQYF
once	TRBV29-1	TRBJ1-1	.	TGCAGCGTCGGCCGGGTGGGTGTAGCGGGGTACACTGAAGCTTTCTTT	CSVGRVGVAGYTEAFF
.	TRBV6-1	TRBJ1-4	TRBD1	TGTGCCAGCAGTGTAATGGACAGGCTCAATGAAAAACTGTTTTTT	CASSVMDRLNEKLFF
.	TRBV7-2	TRBJ1-1	.	TGTGCCAGCAGCCCCAGTAGGGTGGTGAACACTGAAGCTTTCTTT	CASSPSRVVNTEAFF
.	TRBV19	TRBJ2-7	.	TGTGCCAGTAGTTTCCGGGCCGGCTACGAGCAGTACTTC	CASSFRAGYEQYF
.	TRBV18	TRBJ2-7	.	TGTGCCAGCTCAAGCTTTACGGCCGCTGCCGCCCCCTACGAGCAGTACTTC	CASSSFTAAAAPYEQYF
.	TRBV30	TRBJ1-1	.	TGTGCCTGGCTTTACGGGGCTATGAACACTGAAGCTTTCTTT	CAWLYGAMNTEAFF
few	TRBV5-1	TRBJ1-5	.	TGCGCCAGCAGCTTGGGTGGAGAGAGTCAGCCCCAGCATTTT	CASSLGGESQPQHF
few	TRBV9	TRBJ2-2	TRBD2	TGTGCCAGCAGCGTTAGCGGGACGAACACCGGGGAGCTGTTTTTT	CASSVSGTNTGELFF
.	TRBV7-2	TRBJ2-5	.	TGTGCCAGCAGCTTCCACAGGGAACAGACCCAGTACTTC	CASSFHREQTQYF
.	TRBV13	TRBJ2-1	TRBD2	TGTGCCAGCAGCCCTGGACTAGCGGGGGGCTACAATGAGCAGTTCTTC	CASSPGLAGGYNEQFF